The T cell receptor beta chain described here comes from a study of T cell responses to AZD1222 COVID-19 vaccine. Sequenced by immunoSEQ multiplex PCR; TCRdb stores in-frame clones only, minus some. The sample records approximately 79,000 clones, around 86% being singletons. Germline CDR1 KGHSH, CDR2 LQKENI. This CDR3 contains 13 residues. The J segment lost 6 bases and the V segment lost 6 bases, leaving 1 base of the junction unmatched. This sequence was found in an adult in good health. The sequencing here drew on peripheral blood, taken on day 0 of AZD1222 vaccination. The chain recombines TRBV18 with TRBJ2-2; 10 bases map to TRBD1. CDR3 sequence reads: CASSGQGAGELFF. In DNA, the CDR3 is TGTGCCAGCTCCGGACAGGGGGCCGGGGAGCTGTTTTTT.